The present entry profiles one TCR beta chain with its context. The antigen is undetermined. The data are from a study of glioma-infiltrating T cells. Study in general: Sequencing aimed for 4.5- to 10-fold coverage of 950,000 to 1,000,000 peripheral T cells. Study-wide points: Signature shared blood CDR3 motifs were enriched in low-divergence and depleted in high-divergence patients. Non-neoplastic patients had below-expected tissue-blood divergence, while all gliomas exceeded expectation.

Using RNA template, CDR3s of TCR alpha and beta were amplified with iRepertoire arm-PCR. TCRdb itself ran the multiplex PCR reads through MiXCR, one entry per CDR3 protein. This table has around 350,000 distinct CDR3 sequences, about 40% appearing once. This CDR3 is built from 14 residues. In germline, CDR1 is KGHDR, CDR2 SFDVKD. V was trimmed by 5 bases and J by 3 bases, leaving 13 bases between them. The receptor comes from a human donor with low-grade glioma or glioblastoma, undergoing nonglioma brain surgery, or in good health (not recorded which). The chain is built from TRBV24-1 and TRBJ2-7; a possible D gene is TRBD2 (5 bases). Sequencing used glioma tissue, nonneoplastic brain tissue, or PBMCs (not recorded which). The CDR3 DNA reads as TGTGCCACCAGTGCCGAGGGAGTGGGCTACGAGCAGTACTTC. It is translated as CATSAEGVGYEQYF.